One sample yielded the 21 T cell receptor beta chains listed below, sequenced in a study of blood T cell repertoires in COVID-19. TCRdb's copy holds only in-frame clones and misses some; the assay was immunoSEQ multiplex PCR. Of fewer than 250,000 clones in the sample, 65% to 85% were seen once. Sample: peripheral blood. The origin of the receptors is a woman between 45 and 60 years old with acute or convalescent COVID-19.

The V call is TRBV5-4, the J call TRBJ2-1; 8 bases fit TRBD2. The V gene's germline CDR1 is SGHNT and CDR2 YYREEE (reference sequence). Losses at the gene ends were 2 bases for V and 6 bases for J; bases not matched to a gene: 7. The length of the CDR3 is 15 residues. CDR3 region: CASSFQREGFNEQFF. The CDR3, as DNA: TGTGCCAGCAGCTTTCAACGGGAGGGCTTCAATGAGCAGTTCTTC. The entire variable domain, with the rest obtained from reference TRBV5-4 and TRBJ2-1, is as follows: ETGVTQSPTHLIKTRGQQVTLRCSSQSGHNTVSWYQQALGQGPQFIFQYYREEENGRGNFPPRFSGLQFPNYSSELNVNALELDDSALYLCASSFQREGFNEQFFGPGTRLTVL.

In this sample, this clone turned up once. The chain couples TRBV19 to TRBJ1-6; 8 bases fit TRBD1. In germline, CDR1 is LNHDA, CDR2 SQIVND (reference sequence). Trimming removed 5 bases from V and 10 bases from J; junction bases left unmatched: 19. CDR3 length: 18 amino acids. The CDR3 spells CASSSPPGGIGGGSPLHF. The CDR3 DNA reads TGTGCCAGTAGTTCTCCCCCAGGGGGCATTGGAGGAGGATCACCCCTCCACTTT.

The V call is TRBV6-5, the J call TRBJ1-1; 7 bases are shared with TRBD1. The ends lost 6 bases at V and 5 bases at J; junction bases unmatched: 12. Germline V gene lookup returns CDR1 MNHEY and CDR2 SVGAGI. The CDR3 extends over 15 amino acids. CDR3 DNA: TGTGCCAGCAGAAAAGGGGAGGCAGGGGGAACTGAAGCTTTCTTT. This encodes CASRKGEAGGTEAFF.

The CDR3 sequence: CASSLSGRGYNSPLHF. The DNA of the CDR3 is TGTGCCAGCAGTTTATCGGGCAGGGGTTATAATTCACCCCTCCACTTT. The chain couples TRBV28 to TRBJ1-6; D may be TRBD1 (6 bases). V was pared by 1 base and J by 4 bases, with 11 bases between. The CDR3 is 16 residues long. CDR1 is MDHEN and CDR2 is SYDVKM in the germline V gene.

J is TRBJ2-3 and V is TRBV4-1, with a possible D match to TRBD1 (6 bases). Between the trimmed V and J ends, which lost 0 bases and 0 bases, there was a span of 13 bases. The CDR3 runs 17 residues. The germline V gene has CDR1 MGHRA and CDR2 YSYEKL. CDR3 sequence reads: CASSQDGTGISTDTQYF. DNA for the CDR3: TGCGCCAGCAGCCAAGATGGCACAGGGATAAGCACAGATACGCAGTATTTT.

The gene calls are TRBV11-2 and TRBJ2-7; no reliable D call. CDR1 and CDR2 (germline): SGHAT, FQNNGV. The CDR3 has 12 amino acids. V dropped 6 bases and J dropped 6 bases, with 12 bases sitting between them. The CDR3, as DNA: TGTGCCAGCAGTCCGCGGCTGGGCGAGCAGTACTTC. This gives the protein CASSPRLGEQYF.

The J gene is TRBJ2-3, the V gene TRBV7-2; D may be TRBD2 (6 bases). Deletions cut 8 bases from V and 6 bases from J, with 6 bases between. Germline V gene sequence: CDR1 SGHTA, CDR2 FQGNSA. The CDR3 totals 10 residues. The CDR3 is CASAGDTQYF. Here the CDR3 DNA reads TGTGCCAGCGCGGGGGATACGCAGTATTTT.

CDR3 nucleotide sequence: TGCAGTGCTAGGGGGCCCAACGAGCAGTACTTC. It codes for CSARGPNEQYF. The rearrangement joins TRBV20-1 to TRBJ2-7; weak D call: TRBD1 (5 bases). Between the trimmed V and J ends, which lost 3 bases and 5 bases, there was a span of 8 bases. This CDR3 comprises 11 residues. Germline V gene lookup returns CDR1 DFQATT and CDR2 SNEGSKA (reference sequence).

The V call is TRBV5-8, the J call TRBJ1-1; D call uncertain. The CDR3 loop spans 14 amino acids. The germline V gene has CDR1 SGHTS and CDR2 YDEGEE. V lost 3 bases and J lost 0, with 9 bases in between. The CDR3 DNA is TGTGCCAGCAGCTCTCCTACAGTGAACACTGAAGCTTTCTTT. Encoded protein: CASSSPTVNTEAFF.

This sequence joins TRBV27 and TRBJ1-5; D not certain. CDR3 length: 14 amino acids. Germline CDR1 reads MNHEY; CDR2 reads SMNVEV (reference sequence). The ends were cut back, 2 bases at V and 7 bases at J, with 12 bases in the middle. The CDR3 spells CASSLRGLGQPQHF. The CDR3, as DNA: TGTGCCAGCAGTTTACGAGGGCTCGGGCAGCCCCAGCATTTT.

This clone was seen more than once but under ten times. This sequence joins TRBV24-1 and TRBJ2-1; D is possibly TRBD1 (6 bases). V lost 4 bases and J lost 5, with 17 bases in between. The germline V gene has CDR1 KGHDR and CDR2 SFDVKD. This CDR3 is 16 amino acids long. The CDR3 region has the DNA TGTGCCACCAGTGACCACCGGATGGGGGCGAACAATGAGCAGTTCTTC. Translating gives CATSDHRMGANNEQFF.

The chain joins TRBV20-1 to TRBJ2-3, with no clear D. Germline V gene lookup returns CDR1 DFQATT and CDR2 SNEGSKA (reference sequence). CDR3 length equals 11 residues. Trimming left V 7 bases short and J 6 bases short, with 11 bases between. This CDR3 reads CSGKARDTQYF. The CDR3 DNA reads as TGCAGTGGAAAAGCGAGGGATACGCAGTATTTT.

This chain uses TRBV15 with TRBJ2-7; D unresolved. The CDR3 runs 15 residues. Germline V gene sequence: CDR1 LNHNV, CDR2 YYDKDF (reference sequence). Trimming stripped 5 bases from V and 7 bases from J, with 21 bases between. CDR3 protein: CATSARLPSLEEQYF. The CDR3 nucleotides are TGTGCCACCAGCGCTCGCCTTCCCTCACTCGAGGAGCAGTACTTC.

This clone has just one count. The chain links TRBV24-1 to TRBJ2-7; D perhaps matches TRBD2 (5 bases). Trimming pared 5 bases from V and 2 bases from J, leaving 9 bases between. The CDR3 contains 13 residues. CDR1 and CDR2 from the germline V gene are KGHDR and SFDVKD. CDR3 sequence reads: CATSAGSTYEQYF. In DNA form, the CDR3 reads TGTGCCACCAGTGCGGGGAGCACCTACGAGCAGTACTTC.

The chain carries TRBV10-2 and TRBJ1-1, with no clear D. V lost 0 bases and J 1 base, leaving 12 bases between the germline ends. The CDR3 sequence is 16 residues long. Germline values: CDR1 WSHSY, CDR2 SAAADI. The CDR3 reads CASSESARVGNTEAFF. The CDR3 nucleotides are TGCGCCAGCAGTGAGTCCGCGCGGGTTGGGAACACTGAAGCTTTCTTT.

The CDR3 spells CAWSVGGGELFF. CDR3 bases: TGTGCCTGGAGTGTGGGGGGCGGGGAGCTGTTTTTT. This chain links TRBV30 with TRBJ2-2, with D maybe TRBD2 (6 bases). Germline V gives CDR1 GTSNPN, CDR2 SVGIG (reference sequence). The V end was cut by 0 bases, the J end by 7 bases, with 6 bases between. This CDR3 has 12 amino acids.

The CDR3 loop reads CASSVAEYNEQFF. The CDR3 bases are TGTGCCAGCAGCGTAGCGGAGTACAATGAGCAGTTCTTC. The rearrangement joins TRBV9 to TRBJ2-1, with D uncertain. V lost 0 bases and J lost 4, with 5 bases in between. The germline CDR1 and CDR2 sequences are SGDLS and YYNGEE. The CDR3 has 13 amino acids.

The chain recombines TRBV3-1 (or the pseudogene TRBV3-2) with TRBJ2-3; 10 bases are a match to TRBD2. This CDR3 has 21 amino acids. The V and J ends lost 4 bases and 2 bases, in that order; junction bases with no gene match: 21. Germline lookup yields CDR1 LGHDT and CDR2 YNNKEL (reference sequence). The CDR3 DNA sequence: TGTGCCAGCAGCCCACTGATCAATAGCGGGAGGTCGGTCGGGGACACAGATACGCAGTATTTT. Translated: CASSPLINSGRSVGDTDTQYF.

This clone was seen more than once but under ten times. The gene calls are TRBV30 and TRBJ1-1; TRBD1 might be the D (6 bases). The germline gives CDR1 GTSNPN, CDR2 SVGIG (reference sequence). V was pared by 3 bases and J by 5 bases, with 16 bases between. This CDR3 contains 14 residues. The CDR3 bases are TGTGCCTGGAGGGACCCGACAGGTGGGACTGAAGCTTTCTTT. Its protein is CAWRDPTGGTEAFF.

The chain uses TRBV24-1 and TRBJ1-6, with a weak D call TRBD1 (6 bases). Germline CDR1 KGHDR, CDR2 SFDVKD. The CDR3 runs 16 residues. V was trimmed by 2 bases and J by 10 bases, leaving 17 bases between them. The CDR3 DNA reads TGTGCCACCAGTGATTCTCGGGGGGGCGCATGGTCACCCCTCCACTTT. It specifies CATSDSRGGAWSPLHF.

CDR3 DNA sequence: TGTGCCAGTAGGACCTTGTCGGACAGTCCGGGGAGCTATGGCTACACCTTC. Amino acid sequence: CASRTLSDSPGSYGYTF. The genes are TRBV19 and TRBJ1-2; D is possibly TRBD1 (6 bases). The germline V gene encodes CDR1 LNHDA and CDR2 SQIVND (reference sequence). The CDR3 sequence is 17 residues long. Trimming removed 6 bases from V and 4 bases from J, with 24 bases in between.